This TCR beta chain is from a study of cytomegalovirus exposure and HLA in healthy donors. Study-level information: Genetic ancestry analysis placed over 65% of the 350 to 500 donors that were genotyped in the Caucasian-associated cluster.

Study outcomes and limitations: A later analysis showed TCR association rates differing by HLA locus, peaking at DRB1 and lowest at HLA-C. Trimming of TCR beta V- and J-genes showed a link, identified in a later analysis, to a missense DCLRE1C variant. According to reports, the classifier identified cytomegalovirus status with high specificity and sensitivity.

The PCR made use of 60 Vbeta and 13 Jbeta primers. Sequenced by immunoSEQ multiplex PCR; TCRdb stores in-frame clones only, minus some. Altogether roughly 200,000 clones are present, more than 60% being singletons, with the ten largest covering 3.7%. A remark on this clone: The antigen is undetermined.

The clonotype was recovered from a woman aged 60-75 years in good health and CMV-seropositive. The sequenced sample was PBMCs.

The CDR3 coding sequence is TGTGCCAGCTCACCACCCAGCGGGGGCGCTACCAACAATGAGCAGTTCTTC. Residues: CASSPPSGGATNNEQFF. The chain couples TRBV18 to TRBJ2-1; 8 bases fit TRBD2. The junction had 9 bases not matched to a gene; V was cut back by 0 bases and J by 5 bases. The CDR3 runs to 17 residues. The germline V gene encodes CDR1 KGHSH and CDR2 LQKENI.